Each of the 14 T cell receptor beta chains below was sequenced from the same sample in a study of control samples from healthy donors and cancer patients. The protocol was immunoSEQ multiplex PCR, while the TCRdb copy is restricted to in-frame clones and leaves out a portion. The table has 90,000 to 150,000 clones, roughly 88% seen once. The material sequenced was blood. Receptor source: a man aged 40-50 years in good health.

The DNA for the CDR3 is TGCGCCAGCAGGGGGGACAGTGCCACCTACGAGCAGTACTTC. This sequence encodes CASRGDSATYEQYF. The chain is built from TRBV10-2 and TRBJ2-7; 7 bases agree with TRBD1. The junction had 7 bases not matched to a gene; V was cut back by 6 bases and J by 2 bases. The CDR3 loop spans 14 amino acids. CDR1 is WSHSY and CDR2 is SAAADI in the germline V gene.

This chain joins TRBV10-3 and TRBJ1-4; 8 positions agree with TRBD1. The V and J ends lost 3 bases and 1 base, in that order; junction bases with no gene match: 7. There are 17 residues in the CDR3. CDR1 and CDR2 (germline): ENHRY, SYGVKD. The CDR3, as DNA: TGTGCCATCAGTGAAGGCCTAACAGGGGGAACTAATGAAAAACTGTTTTTT. Protein product: CAISEGLTGGTNEKLFF.

This clone occurred once. This rearrangement joins TRBV27 to TRBJ1-4, with D unclear. CDR3 size: 15 residues. CDR1 is MNHEY, CDR2 SMNVEV, per germline (reference sequence). V lost 0 bases and J 3 bases, leaving 8 bases between the germline ends. DNA of the CDR3: TGTGCCAGCAGTTTATCGTGGCAGTCTAATGAAAAACTGTTTTTT. The encoded protein is CASSLSWQSNEKLFF. Together with reference TRBV27 and TRBJ1-4, the CDR3 gives the full variable domain: EAQVTQNPRYLITVTGKKLTVTCSQNMNHEYMSWYRQDPGLGLRQIYYSMNVEVTDKGDVPEGYKVSRKEKRNFPLILESPSPNQTSLYFCASSLSWQSNEKLFFGSGTQLSVL.

This clone has a single count. V is TRBV29-1 and J is TRBJ1-5; no firm D call. This CDR3 spans 13 amino acids. Trimming removed 3 bases at V and 8 bases at J, with 14 bases between. In germline, CDR1 is SQVTM, CDR2 ANQGSEA. CDR3 coding DNA: TGCAGCGTTGAGGTAGATACGGGCAAGCCCCAGCATTTT. Its protein product is CSVEVDTGKPQHF.

The rearrangement joins TRBV7-2 to TRBJ2-1; weak D call: TRBD1 (6 bases). Germline CDR1 and CDR2: SGHTA and FQGNSA. CDR3 length equals 17 residues. Trimming cost V 1 base and J 0 bases, with 13 bases left between them. In DNA, the CDR3 is TGTGCCAGCAGCTTAGGGGGGCGATTTAGCTCCTACAATGAGCAGTTCTTC. It translates to CASSLGGRFSSYNEQFF.

This clone was counted a few times. The rearrangement links TRBV14 to TRBJ2-7, with D tentatively TRBD1 (6 bases). This CDR3 is built from 14 residues. Trimming removed 4 bases at V and 3 bases at J, with 13 bases between. The germline gives CDR1 SGHDN, CDR2 FVKESK. This CDR3 reads CASSPKGQIYEQYF. As DNA, the CDR3 is TGTGCCAGCAGCCCAAAAGGACAGATCTACGAGCAGTACTTC.

The V gene is TRBV14, the J gene TRBJ1-1; D not certain. This CDR3 has 16 amino acids. Germline assignment: CDR1 SGHDN and CDR2 FVKESK. Trimming took 1 base from V and 4 from J, leaving 16 bases between them. CDR3 loop: CASSQAPRITPTEAFF. The CDR3 bases are TGTGCCAGCAGCCAAGCCCCCAGGATCACTCCCACTGAAGCTTTCTTT. The full variable domain, with the rest looked up from reference TRBV14 and TRBJ1-1, is EAGVTQFPSHSVIEKGQTVTLRCDPISGHDNLYWYRRVMGKEIKFLLHFVKESKQDESGMPNNRFLAERTGGTYSTLKVQPAELEDSGVYFCASSQAPRITPTEAFFGQGTRLTVV.

Note on this clone: Other DNA sequences in this specimen translate into the identical CDR3. The J gene is TRBJ2-2, the V gene TRBV4-1; 9 bases map to TRBD1. The ends lost 4 bases at V and 4 bases at J; junction bases unmatched: 7. This CDR3 contains 16 residues. Per germline, CDR1 MGHRA and CDR2 YSYEKL. The CDR3 region is CASSRRQGDLTGELFF. DNA of the CDR3: TGCGCCAGCAGCCGACGACAGGGGGACCTCACCGGGGAGCTGTTTTTT.

The chain is built from TRBV7-9 and TRBJ1-5, with TRBD1 matching over 11 bases. Germline CDR1 is SEHNR and CDR2 is FQNEAQ (reference sequence). This CDR3 comprises 16 residues. Trimming cost V 1 base and J 2 bases; bases outside gene matches: 1. The CDR3 DNA reads TGTGCCAGCAGCTTAGAGGGACAGGGGGGCAATCAGCCCCAGCATTTT. Translation: CASSLEGQGGNQPQHF.

This rearrangement joins TRBV5-5 to TRBJ1-1; the D is unclear. This CDR3 contains 14 residues. Trimming shortened V by 1 base and J by 5 bases, and 12 bases separated the two germline ends. In germline, CDR1 is SGHKS, CDR2 YYEKEE (reference sequence). The CDR3 reads CASSLWGGRTEAFF. CDR3 nucleotides: TGTGCCAGCAGCTTGTGGGGAGGGAGGACTGAAGCTTTCTTT. Filled out from reference TRBV5-5 and TRBJ1-1, the complete variable domain reads DAGVTQSPTHLIKTRGQQVTLRCSPISGHKSVSWYQQVLGQGPQFIFQYYEKEERGRGNFPDRFSARQFPNYSSELNVNALLLGDSALYLCASSLWGGRTEAFFGQGTRLTVV.

The chain joins TRBV25-1 to TRBJ1-3; a possible D gene is TRBD1 (5 bases). CDR1 and CDR2 from the germline V gene are MGHDK and SYGVNS. Trimming took off 10 bases at V and 1 base at J, with 20 bases between the two ends. This CDR3 is 16 amino acids long. The CDR3 sequence: CATRSQDRTSGNTIYF. The CDR3 coding sequence is TGTGCCACCCGATCTCAAGACAGAACGTCTGGAAACACCATATATTTT.

The chain links TRBV19 to TRBJ2-1; no firm D call. The CDR3 totals 14 residues. Between the trimmed V and J ends, which lost 3 bases and 5 bases, there was a span of 11 bases. Per the germline V gene, CDR1 is LNHDA and CDR2 is SQIVND (reference sequence). CDR3 region: CASSMMSSNNEQFF. The CDR3 DNA follows: TGTGCCAGTAGTATGATGAGCTCTAACAATGAGCAGTTCTTC.

This chain links TRBV12-5 with TRBJ1-2; 8 nucleotides match TRBD1. The germline V gene encodes CDR1 LGHNT and CDR2 FRNRAP. This CDR3 contains 13 residues. J was trimmed by 4 bases and V by 6 bases; bases with no gene match: 4. DNA of the CDR3: TGTGCTAGTGGCCGTGACAGGGGCTATGGCTACACCTTC. It yields the protein CASGRDRGYGYTF.

The chain links TRBV20-1 to TRBJ1-4, with a tentative D call TRBD1 (6 bases). Trimming removed 3 bases from V and 6 bases from J, with 11 bases in between. Germline V gives CDR1 DFQATT, CDR2 SNEGSKA (reference sequence). This CDR3 spans 13 amino acids. The CDR3 bases are TGCAGTGCTAGTGGCAGGGGAGATGAAAAACTGTTTTTT. Residues: CSASGRGDEKLFF.